What follows are 9 T cell receptor beta chains derived from one specimen sequenced in a study of blood T cell repertoires in COVID-19. Clones were sequenced by immunoSEQ multiplex PCR, and TCRdb holds only the in-frame ones, with some missing. Of approximately 170,000 clones listed, 84% are singletons. Sequenced: peripheral blood. Receptor source: an older woman with COVID-19, enrolled during active disease.

In this sample, this clone turned up a few times. The CDR3 here is CASSHRVGTGVTEAFF. The DNA of the CDR3 is TGTGCCAGCAGTCATAGGGTCGGGACAGGGGTCACTGAAGCTTTCTTT. The chain is built from TRBV27 and TRBJ1-1; 10 bases align to TRBD1. The germline V gene encodes CDR1 MNHEY and CDR2 SMNVEV (reference sequence). V trimming: 5 bases; J trimming: 4 bases; junction bases outside the gene matches: 10. CDR3 length: 16 residues.

The chain joins TRBV15 to TRBJ1-2; TRBD1 matches at 7 bases. Trimming removed 4 bases from V and 7 bases from J; junction bases left unmatched: 12. Germline CDR1 LNHNV, CDR2 YYDKDF (reference sequence). The CDR3 sequence is 15 residues long. The CDR3 region is CATSNGGQAFIGYTF. Written as DNA, the CDR3 is TGTGCCACCAGCAACGGAGGACAGGCCTTTATTGGCTACACCTTC.

The chain links TRBV9 to TRBJ1-2; no definite D call. CDR3 length: 15 amino acids. Germline CDR1 reads SGDLS; CDR2 reads YYNGEE. V was shortened by 0 bases and J by 4 bases, with 13 bases between the two germline ends. The CDR3 DNA reads as TGTGCCAGCAGCGTAGGAATCGGGTTCGGCTATGGCTACACCTTC. This sequence encodes CASSVGIGFGYGYTF.

This clone was seen only once. V and J are TRBV2 and TRBJ1-6; tentatively, D is TRBD1 (5 bases). This CDR3 spans 14 amino acids. Germline V gene data show CDR1 as SNHLY and CDR2 as FYNNEI. V was cut by 1 base and J by 7 bases, with 8 bases left in between. In nucleotides, the CDR3 is TGTGCCAGCAGTGAAGGACAGCTAAATTCACCCCTCCACTTT. The encoded protein is CASSEGQLNSPLHF.

The rearrangement uses TRBV5-1 and TRBJ1-6, with D unresolved. Germline V gene data show CDR1 as SGHRS and CDR2 as YFSETQ. This CDR3 is 13 amino acids long. Deletions cut 0 bases from V and 7 bases from J, with 5 bases between. CDR3 residues: CASSLAPNSPLHF. The CDR3 DNA reads as TGCGCCAGCAGCTTGGCCCCGAATTCACCCCTCCACTTT.

The rearrangement links TRBV28 to TRBJ2-1; no firm D call. CDR1 is MDHEN, CDR2 SYDVKM, per germline. Between the trimmed V and J ends, which lost 3 bases and 9 bases, there was a span of 9 bases. The CDR3 spans 12 residues. The CDR3 sequence: CASSLPRREQFF. CDR3 DNA: TGTGCCAGCAGTTTGCCGAGGCGTGAGCAGTTCTTC.

The chain employs TRBV24-1 and TRBJ2-1; D gene uncertain. In germline, CDR1 is KGHDR, CDR2 SFDVKD. The CDR3 has 13 amino acids. Trimming cost V 5 bases and J 0 bases, with 4 bases left between them. CDR3 in DNA: TGTGCCACCAGTGGTCGCTCCTACAATGAGCAGTTCTTC. Its protein is CATSGRSYNEQFF.

This clone has a single count. V gene TRBV4-1 combines with J gene TRBJ2-1, with a tentative D call TRBD1 (6 bases). The CDR3 contains 16 residues. Trimming removed 3 bases from V and 0 bases from J, with 12 bases in between. Germline CDR1 reads MGHRA; CDR2 reads YSYEKL. The CDR3 nucleotides are TGCGCCAGCAGCCAGATGGACAGTAGCTCCTACAATGAGCAGTTCTTC. It encodes CASSQMDSSSYNEQFF.

The rearrangement joins TRBV9 to TRBJ1-3; D is perhaps TRBD1 (5 bases). Trimming shortened V by 4 bases and J by 2 bases, and 10 bases separated the two germline ends. The CDR3 contains 14 residues. CDR1 is SGDLS, CDR2 YYNGEE, per germline. The CDR3 nucleotides read TGTGCCAGCAGCTCCGACAGTCCTGGAAACACCATATATTTT. It is translated as CASSSDSPGNTIYF.